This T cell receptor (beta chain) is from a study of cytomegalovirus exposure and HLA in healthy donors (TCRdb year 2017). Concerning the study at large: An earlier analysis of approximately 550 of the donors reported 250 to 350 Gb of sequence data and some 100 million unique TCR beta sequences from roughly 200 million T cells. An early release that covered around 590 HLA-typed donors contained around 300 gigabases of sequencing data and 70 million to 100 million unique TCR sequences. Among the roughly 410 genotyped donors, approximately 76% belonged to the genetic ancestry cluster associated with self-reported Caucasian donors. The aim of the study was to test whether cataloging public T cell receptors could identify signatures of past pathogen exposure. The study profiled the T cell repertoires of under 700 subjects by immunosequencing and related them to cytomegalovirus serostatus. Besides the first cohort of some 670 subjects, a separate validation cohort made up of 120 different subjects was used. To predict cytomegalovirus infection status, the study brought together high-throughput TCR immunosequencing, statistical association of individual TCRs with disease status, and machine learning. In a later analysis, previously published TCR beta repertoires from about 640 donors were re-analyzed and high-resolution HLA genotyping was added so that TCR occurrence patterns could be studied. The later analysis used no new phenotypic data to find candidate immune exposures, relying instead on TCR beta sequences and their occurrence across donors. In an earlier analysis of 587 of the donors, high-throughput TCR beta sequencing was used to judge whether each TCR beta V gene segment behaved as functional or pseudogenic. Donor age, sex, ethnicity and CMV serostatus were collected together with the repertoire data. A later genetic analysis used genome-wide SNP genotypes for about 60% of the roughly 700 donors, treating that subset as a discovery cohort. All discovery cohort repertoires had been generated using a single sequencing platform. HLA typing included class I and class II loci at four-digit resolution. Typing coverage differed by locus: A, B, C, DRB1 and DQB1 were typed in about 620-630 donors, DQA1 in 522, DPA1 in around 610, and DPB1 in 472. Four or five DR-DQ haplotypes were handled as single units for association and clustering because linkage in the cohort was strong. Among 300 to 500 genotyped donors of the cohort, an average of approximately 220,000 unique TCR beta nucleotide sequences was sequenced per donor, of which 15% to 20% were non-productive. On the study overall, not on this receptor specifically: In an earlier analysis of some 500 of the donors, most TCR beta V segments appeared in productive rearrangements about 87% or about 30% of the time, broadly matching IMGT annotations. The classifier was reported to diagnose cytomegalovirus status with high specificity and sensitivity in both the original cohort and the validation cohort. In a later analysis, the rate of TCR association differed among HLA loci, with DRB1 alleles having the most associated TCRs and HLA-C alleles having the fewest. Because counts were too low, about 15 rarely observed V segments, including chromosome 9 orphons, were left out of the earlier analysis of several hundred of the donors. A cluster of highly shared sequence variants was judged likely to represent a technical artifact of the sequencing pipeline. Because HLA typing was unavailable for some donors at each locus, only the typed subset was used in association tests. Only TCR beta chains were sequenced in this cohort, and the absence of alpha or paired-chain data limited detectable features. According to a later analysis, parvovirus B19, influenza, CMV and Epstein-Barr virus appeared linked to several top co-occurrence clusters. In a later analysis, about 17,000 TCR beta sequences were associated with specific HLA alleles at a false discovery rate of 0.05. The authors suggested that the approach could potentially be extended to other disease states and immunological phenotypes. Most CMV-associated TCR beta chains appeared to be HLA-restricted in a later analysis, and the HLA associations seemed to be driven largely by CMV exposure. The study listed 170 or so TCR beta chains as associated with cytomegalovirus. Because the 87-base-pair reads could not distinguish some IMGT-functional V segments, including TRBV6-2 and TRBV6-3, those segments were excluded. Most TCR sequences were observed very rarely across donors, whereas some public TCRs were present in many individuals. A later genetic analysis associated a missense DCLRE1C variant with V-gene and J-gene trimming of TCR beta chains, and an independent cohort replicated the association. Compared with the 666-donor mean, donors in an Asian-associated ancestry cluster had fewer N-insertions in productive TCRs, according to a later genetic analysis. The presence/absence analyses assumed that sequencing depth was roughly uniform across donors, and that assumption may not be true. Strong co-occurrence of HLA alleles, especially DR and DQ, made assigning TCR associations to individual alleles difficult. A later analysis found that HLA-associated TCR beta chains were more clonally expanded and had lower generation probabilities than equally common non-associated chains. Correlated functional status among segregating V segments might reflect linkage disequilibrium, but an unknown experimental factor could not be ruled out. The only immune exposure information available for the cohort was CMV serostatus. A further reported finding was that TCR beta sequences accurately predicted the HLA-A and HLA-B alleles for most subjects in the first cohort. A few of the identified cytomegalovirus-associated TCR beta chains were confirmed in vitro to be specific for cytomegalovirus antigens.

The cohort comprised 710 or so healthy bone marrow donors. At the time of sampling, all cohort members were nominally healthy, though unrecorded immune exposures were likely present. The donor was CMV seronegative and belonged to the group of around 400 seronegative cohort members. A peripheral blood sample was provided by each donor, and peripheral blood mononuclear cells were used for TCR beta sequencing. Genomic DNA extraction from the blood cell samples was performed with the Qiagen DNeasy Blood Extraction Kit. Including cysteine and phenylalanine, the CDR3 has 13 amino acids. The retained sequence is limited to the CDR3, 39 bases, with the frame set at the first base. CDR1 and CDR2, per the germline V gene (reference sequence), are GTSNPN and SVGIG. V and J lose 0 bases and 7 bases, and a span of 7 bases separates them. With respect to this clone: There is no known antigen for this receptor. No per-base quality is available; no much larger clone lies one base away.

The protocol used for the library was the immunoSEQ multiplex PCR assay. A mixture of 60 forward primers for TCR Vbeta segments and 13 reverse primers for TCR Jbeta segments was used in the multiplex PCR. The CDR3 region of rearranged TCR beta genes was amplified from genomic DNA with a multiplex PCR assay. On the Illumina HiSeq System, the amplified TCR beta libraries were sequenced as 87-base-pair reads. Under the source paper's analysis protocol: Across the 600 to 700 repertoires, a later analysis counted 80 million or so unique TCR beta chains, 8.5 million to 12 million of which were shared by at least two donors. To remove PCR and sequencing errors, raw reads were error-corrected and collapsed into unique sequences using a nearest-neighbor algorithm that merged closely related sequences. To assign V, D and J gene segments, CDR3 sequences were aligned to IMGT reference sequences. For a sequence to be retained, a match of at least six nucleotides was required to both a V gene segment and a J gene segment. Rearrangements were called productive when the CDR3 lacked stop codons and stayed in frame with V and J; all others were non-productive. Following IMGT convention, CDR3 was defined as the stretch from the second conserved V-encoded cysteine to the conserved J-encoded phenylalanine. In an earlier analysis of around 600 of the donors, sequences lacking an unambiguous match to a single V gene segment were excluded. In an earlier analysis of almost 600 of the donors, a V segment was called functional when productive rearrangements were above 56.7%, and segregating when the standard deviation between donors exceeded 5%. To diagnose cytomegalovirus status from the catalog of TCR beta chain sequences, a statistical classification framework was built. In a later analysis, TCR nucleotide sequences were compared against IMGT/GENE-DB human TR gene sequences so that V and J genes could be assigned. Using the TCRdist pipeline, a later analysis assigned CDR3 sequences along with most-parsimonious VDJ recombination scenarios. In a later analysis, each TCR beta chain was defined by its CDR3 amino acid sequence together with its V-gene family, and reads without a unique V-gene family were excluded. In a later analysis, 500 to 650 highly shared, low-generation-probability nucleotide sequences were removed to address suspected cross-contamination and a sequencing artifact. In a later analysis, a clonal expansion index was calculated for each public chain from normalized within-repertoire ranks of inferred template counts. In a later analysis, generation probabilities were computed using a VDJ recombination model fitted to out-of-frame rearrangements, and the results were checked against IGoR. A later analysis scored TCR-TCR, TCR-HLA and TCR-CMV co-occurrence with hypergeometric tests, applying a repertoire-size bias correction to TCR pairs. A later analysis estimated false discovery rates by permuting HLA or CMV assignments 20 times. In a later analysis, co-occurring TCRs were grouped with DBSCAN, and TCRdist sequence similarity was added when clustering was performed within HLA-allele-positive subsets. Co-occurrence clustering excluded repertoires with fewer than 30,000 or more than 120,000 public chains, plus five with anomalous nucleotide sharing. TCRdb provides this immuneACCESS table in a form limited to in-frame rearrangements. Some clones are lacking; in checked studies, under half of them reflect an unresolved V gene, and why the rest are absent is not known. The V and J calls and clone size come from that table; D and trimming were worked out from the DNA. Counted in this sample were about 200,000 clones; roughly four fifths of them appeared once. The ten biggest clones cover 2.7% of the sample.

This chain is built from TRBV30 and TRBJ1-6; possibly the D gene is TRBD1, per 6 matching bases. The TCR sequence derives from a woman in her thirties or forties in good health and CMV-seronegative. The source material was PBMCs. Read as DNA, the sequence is TGTGCCTGGAGTGTCACAGGGAATTCACCCCTCCACTTT. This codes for CAWSVTGNSPLHF.